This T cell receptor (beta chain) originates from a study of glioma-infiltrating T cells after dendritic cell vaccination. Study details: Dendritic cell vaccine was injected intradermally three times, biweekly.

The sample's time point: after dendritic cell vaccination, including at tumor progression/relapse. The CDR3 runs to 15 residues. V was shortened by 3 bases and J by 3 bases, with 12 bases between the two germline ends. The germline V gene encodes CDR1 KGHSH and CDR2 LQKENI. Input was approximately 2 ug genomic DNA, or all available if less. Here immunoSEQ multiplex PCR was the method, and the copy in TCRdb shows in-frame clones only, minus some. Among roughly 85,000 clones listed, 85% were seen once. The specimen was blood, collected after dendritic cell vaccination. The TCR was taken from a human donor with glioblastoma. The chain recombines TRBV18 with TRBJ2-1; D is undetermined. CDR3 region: CASSPTTGSYNEQFF. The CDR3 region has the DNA TGTGCCAGCTCACCTACTACCGGTAGCTACAATGAGCAGTTCTTC.